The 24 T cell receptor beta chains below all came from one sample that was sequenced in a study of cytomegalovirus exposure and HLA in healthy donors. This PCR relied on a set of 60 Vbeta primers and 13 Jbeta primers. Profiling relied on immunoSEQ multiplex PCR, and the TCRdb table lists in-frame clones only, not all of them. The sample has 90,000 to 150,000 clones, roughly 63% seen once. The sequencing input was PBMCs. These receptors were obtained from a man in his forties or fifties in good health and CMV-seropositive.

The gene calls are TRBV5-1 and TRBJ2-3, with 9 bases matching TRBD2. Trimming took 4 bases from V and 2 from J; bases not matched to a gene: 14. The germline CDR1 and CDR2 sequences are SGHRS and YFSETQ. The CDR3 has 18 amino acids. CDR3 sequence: CASSPPRLADLLTDTQYF. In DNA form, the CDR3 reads TGCGCCAGCAGCCCCCCGAGACTAGCGGACCTTCTCACAGATACGCAGTATTTT.

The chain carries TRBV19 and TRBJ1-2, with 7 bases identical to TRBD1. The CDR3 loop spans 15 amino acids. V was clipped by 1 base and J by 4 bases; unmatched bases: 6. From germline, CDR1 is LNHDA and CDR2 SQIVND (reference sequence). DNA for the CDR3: TGTGCCAGTAGTATAGTTAGGGACAGAGGCTATGGCTACACCTTC. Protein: CASSIVRDRGYGYTF. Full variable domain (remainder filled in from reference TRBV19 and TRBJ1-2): DGGITQSPKYLFRKEGQNVTLSCEQNLNHDAMYWYRQDPGQGLRLIYYSQIVNDFQKGDIAEGYSVSREKKESFPLTVTSAQKNPTAFYLCASSIVRDRGYGYTFGSGTRLTVV.

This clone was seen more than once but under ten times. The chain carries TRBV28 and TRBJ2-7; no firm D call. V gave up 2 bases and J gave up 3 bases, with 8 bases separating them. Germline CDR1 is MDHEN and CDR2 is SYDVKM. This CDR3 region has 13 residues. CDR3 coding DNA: TGTGCCAGCAGTTTAGGGCAGGTCTACGAGCAGTACTTC. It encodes CASSLGQVYEQYF.

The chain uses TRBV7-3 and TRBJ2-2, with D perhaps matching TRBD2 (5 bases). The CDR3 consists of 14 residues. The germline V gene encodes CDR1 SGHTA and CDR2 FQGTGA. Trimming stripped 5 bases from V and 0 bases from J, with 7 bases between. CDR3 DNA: TGTGCCAGCAGCAAACTAGCGAACACCGGGGAGCTGTTTTTT. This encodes CASSKLANTGELFF. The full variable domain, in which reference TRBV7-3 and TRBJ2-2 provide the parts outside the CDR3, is GAGVSQTPSNKVTEKGKYVELRCDPISGHTALYWYRQSLGQGPEFLIYFQGTGAADDSGLPNDRFFAVRPEGSVSTLKIQRTERGDSAVYLCASSKLANTGELFFGEGSRLTVL.

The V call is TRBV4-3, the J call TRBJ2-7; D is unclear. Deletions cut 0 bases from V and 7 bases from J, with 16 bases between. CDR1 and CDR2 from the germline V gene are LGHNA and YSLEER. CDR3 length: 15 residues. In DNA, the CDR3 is TGCGCCAGCAGCCAAGAGCTCGCCTCACGGTCTGAGCAGTACTTC. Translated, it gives CASSQELASRSEQYF.

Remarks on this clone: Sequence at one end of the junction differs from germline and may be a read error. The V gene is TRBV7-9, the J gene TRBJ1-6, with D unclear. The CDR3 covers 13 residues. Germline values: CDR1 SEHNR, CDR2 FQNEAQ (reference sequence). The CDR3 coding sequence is TGTTCCAGCAGCTTATCGGGTAATTCACCCCTCCACTTT. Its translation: CSSSLSGNSPLHF.

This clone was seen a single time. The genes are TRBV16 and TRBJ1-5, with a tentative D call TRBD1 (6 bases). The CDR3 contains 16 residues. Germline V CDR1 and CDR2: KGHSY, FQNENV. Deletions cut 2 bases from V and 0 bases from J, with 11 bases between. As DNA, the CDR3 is TGTGCCAGCAGCCAAGGGGGGGGGCATAGCAATCAGCCCCAGCATTTT. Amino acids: CASSQGGGHSNQPQHF.

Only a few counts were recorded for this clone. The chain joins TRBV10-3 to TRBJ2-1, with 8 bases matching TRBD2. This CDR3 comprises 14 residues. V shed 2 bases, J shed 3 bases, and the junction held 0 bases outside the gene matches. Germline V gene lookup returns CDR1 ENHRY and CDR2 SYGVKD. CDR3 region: CAISEREGYNEQFF. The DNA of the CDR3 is TGTGCCATCAGTGAGCGGGAGGGCTACAATGAGCAGTTCTTC.

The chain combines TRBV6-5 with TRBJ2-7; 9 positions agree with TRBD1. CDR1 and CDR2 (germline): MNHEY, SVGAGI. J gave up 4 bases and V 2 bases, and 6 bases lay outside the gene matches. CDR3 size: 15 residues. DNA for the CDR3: TGTGCCAGCAGTTACGCCGGGACAGGGTCTTACGAGCAGTACTTC. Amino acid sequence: CASSYAGTGSYEQYF.

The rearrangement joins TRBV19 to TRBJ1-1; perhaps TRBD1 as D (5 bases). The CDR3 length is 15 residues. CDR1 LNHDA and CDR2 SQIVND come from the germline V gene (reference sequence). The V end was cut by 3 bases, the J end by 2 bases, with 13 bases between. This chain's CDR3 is CASSIWERGNTEAFF. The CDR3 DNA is TGTGCCAGTAGTATTTGGGAAAGGGGAAACACTGAAGCTTTCTTT.

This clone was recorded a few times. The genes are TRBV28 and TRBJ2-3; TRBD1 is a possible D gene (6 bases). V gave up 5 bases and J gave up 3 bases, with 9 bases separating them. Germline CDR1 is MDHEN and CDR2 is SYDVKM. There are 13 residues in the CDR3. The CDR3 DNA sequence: TGTGCCAGCAGTAGTGGACAGACAGATACGCAGTATTTT. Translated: CASSSGQTDTQYF. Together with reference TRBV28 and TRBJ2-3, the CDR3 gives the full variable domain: DVKVTQSSRYLVKRTGEKVFLECVQDMDHENMFWYRQDPGLGLRLIYFSYDVKMKEKGDIPEGYSVSREKKERFSLILESASTNQTSMYLCASSSGQTDTQYFGPGTRLTVL.

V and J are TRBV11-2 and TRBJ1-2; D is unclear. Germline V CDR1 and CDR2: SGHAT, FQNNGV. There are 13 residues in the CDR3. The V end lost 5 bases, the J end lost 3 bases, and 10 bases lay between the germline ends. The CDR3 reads CASSQQPHYGYTF. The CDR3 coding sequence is TGTGCCAGCAGCCAACAGCCCCACTATGGCTACACCTTC.

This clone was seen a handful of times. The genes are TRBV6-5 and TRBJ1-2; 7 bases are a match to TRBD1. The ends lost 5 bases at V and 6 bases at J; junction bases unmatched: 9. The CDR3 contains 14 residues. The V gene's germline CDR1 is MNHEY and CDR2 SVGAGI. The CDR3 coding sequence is TGTGCCAGCAGTGAACAGGGGCTGCCACATGGCTACACCTTC. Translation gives CASSEQGLPHGYTF.

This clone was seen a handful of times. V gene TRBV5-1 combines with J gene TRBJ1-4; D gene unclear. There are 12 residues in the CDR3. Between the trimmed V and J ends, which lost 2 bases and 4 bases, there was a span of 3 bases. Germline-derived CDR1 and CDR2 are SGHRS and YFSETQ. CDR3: CASSFNNEKLFF. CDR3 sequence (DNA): TGCGCCAGCAGCTTTAATAATGAAAAACTGTTTTTT.

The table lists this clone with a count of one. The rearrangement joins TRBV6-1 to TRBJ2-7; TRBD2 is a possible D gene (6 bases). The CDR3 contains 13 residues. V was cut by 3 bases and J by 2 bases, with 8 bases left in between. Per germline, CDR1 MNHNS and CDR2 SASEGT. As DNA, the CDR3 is TGTGCCAGCAGTGAGGGGGGTACCTACGAGCAGTACTTC. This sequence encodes CASSEGGTYEQYF.

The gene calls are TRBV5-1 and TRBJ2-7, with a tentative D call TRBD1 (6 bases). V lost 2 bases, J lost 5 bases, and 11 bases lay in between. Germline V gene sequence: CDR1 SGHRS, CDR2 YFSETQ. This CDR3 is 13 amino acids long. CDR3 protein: CASSFYRAHEQYF. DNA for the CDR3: TGCGCCAGCAGCTTTTACAGGGCTCACGAGCAGTACTTC.

CDR3 bases: TGCAGCGTTAGTGAGACGGGAGGGGGGTACAATGAGCAGTTCTTC. Translation: CSVSETGGGYNEQFF. The chain employs TRBV29-1 and TRBJ2-1; 8 bases are a match to TRBD2. Trimming at V came to 5 bases and at J to 4 bases, leaving 10 bases not matched to a gene. CDR3 size: 15 residues. In germline, CDR1 is SQVTM, CDR2 ANQGSEA.

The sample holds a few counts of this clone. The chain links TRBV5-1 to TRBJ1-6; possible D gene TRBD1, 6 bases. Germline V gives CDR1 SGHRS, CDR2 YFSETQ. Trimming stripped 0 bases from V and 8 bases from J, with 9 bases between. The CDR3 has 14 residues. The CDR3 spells CASSLDRVDSPLHF. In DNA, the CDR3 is TGCGCCAGCAGCTTGGACAGGGTGGATTCACCCCTCCACTTT.

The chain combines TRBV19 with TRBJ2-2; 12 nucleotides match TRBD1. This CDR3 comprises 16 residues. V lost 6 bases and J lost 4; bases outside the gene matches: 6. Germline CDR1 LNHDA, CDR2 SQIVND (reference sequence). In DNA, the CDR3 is TGTGCCAGTAGACCCCCGGGACAGGGGGCCACCGGGGAGCTGTTTTTT. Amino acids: CASRPPGQGATGELFF.

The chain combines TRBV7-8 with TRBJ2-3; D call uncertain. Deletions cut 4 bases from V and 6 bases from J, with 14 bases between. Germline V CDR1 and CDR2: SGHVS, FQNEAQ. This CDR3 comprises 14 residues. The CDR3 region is CASSYQTRQDTQYF. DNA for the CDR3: TGTGCCAGCAGCTACCAAACCCGCCAGGATACGCAGTATTTT.

This chain's CDR3 is CASSLMGQKNTGELFF. The CDR3 nucleotides read TGTGCCAGCAGCTTAATGGGACAGAAGAACACCGGGGAGCTGTTTTTT. The J gene is TRBJ2-2, the V gene TRBV11-3; 7 nucleotides line up with TRBD1. The germline CDR1 and CDR2 sequences are SGHNT and YENEEA. V gave up 2 bases and J gave up 1 base; unmatched junction bases: 4. This CDR3 has 16 amino acids.

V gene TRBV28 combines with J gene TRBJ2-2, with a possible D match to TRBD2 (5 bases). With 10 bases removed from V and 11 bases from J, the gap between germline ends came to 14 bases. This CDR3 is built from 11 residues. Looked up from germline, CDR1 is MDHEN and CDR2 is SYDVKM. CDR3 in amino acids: CATGEGRELFF. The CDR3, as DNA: TGTGCCACCGGGGAAGGCAGAGAGCTGTTTTTT.

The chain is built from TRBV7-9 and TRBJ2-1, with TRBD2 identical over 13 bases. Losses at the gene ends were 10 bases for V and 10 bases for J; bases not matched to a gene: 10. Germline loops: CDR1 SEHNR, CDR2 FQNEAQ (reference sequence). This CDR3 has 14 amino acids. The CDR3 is CATILAGGPGEQFF. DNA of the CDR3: TGTGCCACCATACTAGCGGGGGGGCCCGGGGAGCAGTTCTTC.

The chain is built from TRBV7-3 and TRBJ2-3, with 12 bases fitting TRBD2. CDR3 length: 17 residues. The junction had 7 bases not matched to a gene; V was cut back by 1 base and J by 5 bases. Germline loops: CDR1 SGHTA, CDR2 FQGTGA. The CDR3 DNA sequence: TGTGCCAGCAGCTTAAGTCCACCGGGACTAGCGGGAGATACGCAGTATTTT. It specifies CASSLSPPGLAGDTQYF. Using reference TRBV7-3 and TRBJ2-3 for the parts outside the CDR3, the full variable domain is GAGVSQTPSNKVTEKGKYVELRCDPISGHTALYWYRQSLGQGPEFLIYFQGTGAADDSGLPNDRFFAVRPEGSVSTLKIQRTERGDSAVYLCASSLSPPGLAGDTQYFGPGTRLTVL.